This T cell receptor beta chain was sequenced during a study of radiotherapy plus CTLA-4 blockade in lung cancer. Whole-study results and caveats: Researchers report tumor-derived TCR clones expanding in blood after radiotherapy plus ipilimumab. Best predicting response, reportedly, were early blood T cell clone dynamics, with interferon-beta.

Worth noting for this clone: Its matching antigen is unknown.

From germline, CDR1 is SGHVS and CDR2 FNYEAQ. This CDR3 is built from 12 residues. V shed 1 base and J shed 7 bases, with 8 bases lying between them. Clones were read by immunoSEQ multiplex PCR, and TCRdb kept only the in-frame ones, dropping some. The sample records roughly 46,000 clones, more than 70% being singletons. The chain uses TRBV7-6 and TRBJ2-7; possibly TRBD1 or TRBD2 for D (5 bases each). The sequences come from peripheral blood, collected from a patient treated with radiotherapy plus ipilimumab. The clonotype was recovered from a human donor with non-small cell lung cancer who had stable disease on radiotherapy plus ipilimumab. This chain's CDR3 is CASSLGQREQYF. CDR3 sequence (DNA): TGTGCCAGCAGCTTAGGACAGCGGGAGCAGTACTTC.